This T cell receptor (beta chain) was sequenced during a study of cytomegalovirus exposure and HLA in healthy donors. Study-level findings and limits: Most of the CMV-associated TCR beta chains (in a later analysis) appeared to be HLA-restricted.

13 Jbeta primers and 60 Vbeta primers were used for the PCR. Using immunoSEQ multiplex PCR, the repertoire was profiled, and TCRdb retains in-frame clones only, with some absent. The sample holds 40,000 to 55,000 clones, 80% seen once. The V and J ends lost 2 bases and 5 bases, in that order; junction bases with no gene match: 6. This CDR3 is 15 amino acids long. Germline values: CDR1 MNHNY, CDR2 SVGAGI (reference sequence). Comments on this clone: Its antigen is currently unknown.

The chain combines TRBV6-6 with TRBJ2-3, with TRBD1 matching 8 bases. Sequencing input: PBMCs. The receptor was derived from a man aged 25-40 years in good health and CMV-seropositive. In DNA, the CDR3 is TGTGCCAGCAGTTACGCAGGGGGCGAGGTAGATACGCAGTATTTT. Translating it yields CASSYAGGEVDTQYF.